What follows are 26 T cell receptor beta chains derived from one specimen sequenced in a study of identical twins. TCRdb passed the 5' RACE reads through MiXCR, listing each CDR3 protein once. This table holds 500,000 to 550,000 distinct CDR3 sequences, about a fifth found once. The same sample was also used in a study of yellow fever vaccine responses in identical twins.

Material: CD4+ T cells sorted from blood. Source of these receptors: a woman in her late teens or twenties in good health.

The gene calls are TRBV7-2 and TRBJ1-4; 7 bases line up with TRBD1. The CDR3 sequence is 14 residues long. In germline, CDR1 is SGHTA, CDR2 FQGNSA. V trimming: 5 bases; J trimming: 5 bases; junction bases outside the gene matches: 5. This CDR3 is CASSQTGLNEKLFF. DNA for the CDR3: TGTGCCAGCAGCCAGACAGGGCTCAATGAAAAACTGTTTTTT.

This clonotype was recorded a few times. The V and J genes are TRBV7-3 and TRBJ2-5; 10 nucleotides match TRBD2. The CDR3 sequence is 17 residues long. The V segment lost 2 bases and the J segment 5 bases; nucleotides outside the gene matches: 11. From germline, CDR1 is SGHTA and CDR2 FQGTGA. The CDR3 spells CASSLGSSGRARETQYF. The CDR3 DNA follows: TGTGCCAGCAGCTTAGGATCCAGCGGGAGGGCCAGGGAGACCCAGTACTTC.

The V and J genes are TRBV6-1 and TRBJ1-6; D possibly corresponds to TRBD1 (5 bases). The V gene's germline CDR1 is MNHNS and CDR2 SASEGT. Trimming removed 7 bases from V and 7 bases from J, with 11 bases in between. The length of the CDR3 is 13 residues. CDR3 sequence: CASTGQANSPLHF. The CDR3 DNA is TGTGCCAGCACAGGGCAGGCAAATTCACCCCTCCACTTT.

The CDR3 here is CASRKRTLSSAVGEKLFF. In DNA, the CDR3 is TGTGCCAGCAGAAAGCGGACTCTTAGCTCAGCAGTGGGTGAAAAACTGTTTTTT. The chain is built from TRBV2 and TRBJ1-4; D not resolved. This CDR3 comprises 18 residues. V lost 6 bases to trimming and J lost 7 bases, with 27 bases between them. Germline V CDR1 and CDR2: SNHLY, FYNNEI.

This CDR3 is CSASKTANTEAFF. CDR3 nucleotides: TGCAGTGCTAGCAAAACAGCTAACACTGAAGCTTTCTTT. The rearrangement links TRBV20-1 to TRBJ1-1; D remains ambiguous. The germline V gene has CDR1 DFQATT and CDR2 SNEGSKA (reference sequence). Trimming took off 3 bases at V and 2 bases at J, with 10 bases between the two ends. The CDR3 totals 13 residues.

The V gene is TRBV20-1, the J gene TRBJ2-5; tentatively, D is TRBD2 (7 bases). The germline V and J ends were trimmed by 5 bases and 5 bases, with 27 bases remaining between them. Germline CDR1 and CDR2: DFQATT and SNEGSKA (reference sequence). The CDR3 is 17 residues long. CDR3 bases: TGCAGTGCTCCCGGGACACATGGGACTATGTGGAGGGAGACCCAGTACTTC. It codes for CSAPGTHGTMWRETQYF.

The V call is TRBV11-3, the J call TRBJ2-2; perhaps TRBD2 as D (5 bases). V lost 1 base, J lost 6 bases, and 12 bases lay in between. Germline V gives CDR1 SGHNT, CDR2 YENEEA. The CDR3 spans 15 residues. CDR3 DNA sequence: TGTGCCAGCAGCTTAGTGGGTGCGGGTCCCGGGGAGCTGTTTTTT. Protein: CASSLVGAGPGELFF.

The sample holds a few counts of this clonotype. The chain is built from TRBV29-1 and TRBJ2-7, with 8 bases fitting TRBD2. The CDR3 has 16 amino acids. The V segment lost 0 bases and the J segment 1 base; nucleotides outside the gene matches: 8. Germline V gene data show CDR1 as SQVTM and CDR2 as ANQGSEA. The CDR3 loop reads CSVEDPSAGGSYEQYF. The CDR3 region has the DNA TGCAGCGTTGAAGATCCATCTGCGGGGGGTTCCTACGAGCAGTACTTC.

The chain is built from TRBV11-2 and TRBJ2-3; D might be TRBD2 (5 bases). The CDR3 is 16 residues long. V lost 1 base, J lost 1 base, and 12 bases lay in between. Germline CDR1 reads SGHAT; CDR2 reads FQNNGV. This CDR3 is CASSLGSTKGTDTQYF. As DNA, the CDR3 is TGTGCCAGCAGCTTAGGATCGACTAAAGGCACAGATACGCAGTATTTT.

The chain employs TRBV7-6 and TRBJ2-7; D may correspond to TRBD1 or TRBD2 (6 bases each). CDR1 is SGHVS, CDR2 FNYEAQ, per germline. Deletions cut 2 bases from V and 2 bases from J, with 19 bases between. The CDR3 runs to 17 residues. CDR3 in amino acids: CASSLYGGREIPYEQYF. The CDR3 DNA reads TGTGCCAGCAGCTTATATGGGGGGCGGGAAATCCCCTACGAGCAGTACTTC.

This clonotype showed up just a few times. The chain has TRBV4-1 and TRBJ1-2, with a possible D match to TRBD1 (5 bases). This CDR3 is 14 amino acids long. V lost 1 base to trimming and J lost 8 bases, with 14 bases between them. Germline assignment: CDR1 MGHRA and CDR2 YSYEKL. The CDR3 is CASSQARRVEGYTF. The CDR3 nucleotides are TGCGCCAGCAGCCAAGCTCGCAGGGTTGAGGGCTACACCTTC.

The J gene is TRBJ2-5, the V gene TRBV4-1; possible D gene TRBD2, 5 bases. The CDR3 is 16 amino acids. CDR1 and CDR2 (germline): MGHRA, YSYEKL. V was clipped by 3 bases and J by 2 bases, with 16 bases between them. The CDR3 here is CASSQTGERFQETQYF. Here the CDR3 DNA reads TGCGCCAGCAGCCAGACCGGAGAGCGGTTTCAAGAGACCCAGTACTTC.

This clonotype has more than one count but fewer than ten. The rearrangement joins TRBV11-2 to TRBJ2-1; D possibly corresponds to TRBD2 (5 bases). The V end was cut by 5 bases, the J end by 2 bases, with 16 bases between. The CDR3 loop spans 16 amino acids. CDR1 SGHAT and CDR2 FQNNGV come from the germline V gene. Here the CDR3 DNA reads TGTGCCAGCAGCGTCAAGGTAGCGTATACCTACAATGAGCAGTTCTTC. Translating gives CASSVKVAYTYNEQFF.

The genes are TRBV20-1 and TRBJ1-2; D not certain. This CDR3 has 14 amino acids. The germline gives CDR1 DFQATT, CDR2 SNEGSKA (reference sequence). V gave up 1 base and J gave up 1 base, with 10 bases separating them. This CDR3 is CSARVEGFNYGYTF. CDR3 sequence (DNA): TGCAGTGCTAGAGTTGAGGGCTTTAACTATGGCTACACCTTC.

This clonotype has more than one count but fewer than ten. The chain employs TRBV2 and TRBJ2-6; D not resolved. The CDR3 covers 14 residues. V lost 9 bases and J lost 2, with 11 bases in between. Germline values: CDR1 SNHLY, CDR2 FYNNEI. The CDR3 sequence is CARGQFPGANVLTF. CDR3 bases: TGTGCCAGAGGGCAGTTTCCTGGGGCCAACGTCCTGACTTTC. Drawing the rest from reference TRBV2 and TRBJ2-6, the complete variable domain is EPEVTQTPSHQVTQMGQEVILRCVPISNHLYFYWYRQILGQKVEFLVSFYNNEISEKSEIFDDQFSVERPDGSNFTLKIRSTKLEDSAMYFCARGQFPGANVLTFGAGSRLTVL.

CDR3 coding DNA: TGTGCCAGCAGCCTCCTTGTCCGCGGGGGGCGTACTAGCACAGATACGCAGTATTTT. This encodes CASSLLVRGGRTSTDTQYF. V is TRBV3-1 and J is TRBJ2-3, with 8 bases fitting TRBD2. This CDR3 comprises 19 residues. Germline-derived CDR1 and CDR2 are LGHDT and YNNKEL (reference sequence). Germline trimming cut 4 bases from V and 0 bases from J; bases unmatched to any gene: 15.

The rearrangement joins TRBV12-3 or TRBV12-4 to TRBJ2-7, with D perhaps TRBD2 (5 bases). Trimming removed 1 base from V and 3 bases from J, with 10 bases in between. CDR3 length: 14 amino acids. Here the CDR3 DNA reads TGTGCCAGCAGTTTAGGCGGACTTGTCTACGAGCAGTACTTC. Protein product: CASSLGGLVYEQYF.

The genes are TRBV20-1 and TRBJ2-3; 10 bases are a match to TRBD1. In germline, CDR1 is DFQATT, CDR2 SNEGSKA (reference sequence). The CDR3 consists of 16 residues. Trimming cost V 2 bases and J 5 bases; bases outside gene matches: 10. The CDR3 DNA reads TGCAGTGCTAGATCCCATACGGGACAGGGGATAGATACGCAGTATTTT. Residues: CSARSHTGQGIDTQYF.

The J gene is TRBJ2-2, the V gene TRBV20-1; 10 nucleotides line up with TRBD2. CDR1 is DFQATT and CDR2 is SNEGSKA in the germline V gene (reference sequence). This CDR3 is built from 16 residues. Trimming removed 6 bases from V and 5 bases from J; junction bases left unmatched: 12. The CDR3 reads CSASLSGRAFTGELFF. The CDR3 DNA reads as TGCAGTGCCTCCCTGAGCGGGAGGGCCTTTACCGGGGAGCTGTTTTTT.

The chain carries TRBV20-1 and TRBJ2-1; 9 nucleotides line up with TRBD2. The CDR3 totals 13 residues. V lost 4 bases to trimming and J lost 7 bases; unmatched junction nucleotides: 5. The germline CDR1 and CDR2 sequences are DFQATT and SNEGSKA (reference sequence). The CDR3 sequence: CSAIAGDRNEQFF. The CDR3 nucleotides read TGCAGTGCTATAGCGGGAGATCGGAATGAGCAGTTCTTC.

This clonotype was seen more than once but under ten times. The CDR3 bases are TGCAGCGTTTCGTTAGTTAGCACAGATACGCAGTATTTT. The encoded protein is CSVSLVSTDTQYF. This chain connects TRBV29-1 to TRBJ2-3; D is unclear. This CDR3 comprises 13 residues. Trimming shortened V by 5 bases and J by 0 bases, and 9 bases separated the two germline ends. CDR1 is SQVTM, CDR2 ANQGSEA, per germline.

This chain uses TRBV7-3 with TRBJ2-1, with TRBD2 matching over 8 bases. The V gene's germline CDR1 is SGHTA and CDR2 FQGTGA. The CDR3 loop spans 16 amino acids. V shed 1 base, J shed 9 bases, and the junction held 11 bases outside the gene matches. As DNA, the CDR3 is TGTGCCAGCAGCTTAATTGCGGGAGGTCAATTGGGTGAGCAGTTCTTC. Protein product: CASSLIAGGQLGEQFF.

V is TRBV20-1 and J is TRBJ2-1; 13 nucleotides agree with TRBD2. CDR3 length: 17 amino acids. The ends lost 5 bases at V and 6 bases at J; junction bases unmatched: 13. In germline, CDR1 is DFQATT, CDR2 SNEGSKA (reference sequence). CDR3 sequence reads: CSAPGEFRLAGGNEQFF. The CDR3 DNA follows: TGCAGTGCTCCTGGGGAATTTAGACTAGCGGGAGGCAATGAGCAGTTCTTC.

The DNA for the CDR3 is TGCAGTGCTAGAGAATCGGGGCAAACCTACGAGCAGTACGTC. Translated, it gives CSARESGQTYEQYV. The chain carries TRBV20-1 and TRBJ2-7; D could derive from TRBD1 or TRBD2 (5 bases each). The ends were cut back, 0 bases at V and 2 bases at J, with 11 bases in the middle. The CDR3 is 14 amino acids. Per the germline V gene, CDR1 is DFQATT and CDR2 is SNEGSKA (reference sequence).

This clonotype was recorded a few times. This chain connects TRBV25-1 to TRBJ2-2; no clear D gene. Germline V CDR1 and CDR2: MGHDK, SYGVNS. Trimming removed 0 bases from V and 7 bases from J, with 6 bases in between. The CDR3 spans 13 residues. The CDR3 spells CASSEYPVGELFF. CDR3 in DNA: TGTGCCAGCAGTGAATATCCCGTCGGGGAGCTGTTTTTT.

This clonotype was recorded a few times. The chain recombines TRBV10-3 with TRBJ1-2; 11 nucleotides agree with TRBD1. Trimming removed 8 bases from V and 4 bases from J; junction bases left unmatched: 3. Per the germline V gene, CDR1 is ENHRY and CDR2 is SYGVKD. This CDR3 contains 13 residues. CDR3 loop: CAIGGTGGYGYTF. CDR3 nucleotides: TGTGCCATCGGAGGGACAGGGGGCTATGGCTACACCTTC.